Given below is one T cell receptor (beta chain) in context. In the authors' methods: Amplified reference gene primers provided the basis for estimating nucleated cell counts. The data were produced by immunoSEQ multiplex PCR, yet TCRdb's version contains in-frame clones alone and is incomplete. The DNA was the basis for D and trimming; V, J and clone size are from that table. Of under 130,000 clones listed, about 88% are singletons. The sample comes from a study of blood T cell repertoires in COVID-19. On the study more broadly: The study drew acute and convalescent COVID-19 samples from the United States, Italy and Spain. PBMCs, B-cell-depleted T cells, or T cells were the source of the cDNA or gDNA that made up the material.

This TCR came from a human donor in a cohort sampled during active COVID-19. What was sequenced was peripheral blood.

As DNA, the CDR3 is TGTGCCAGTACGGAGTCCTATAATTCACCCCTCCACTTT. It encodes CASTESYNSPLHF. The V and J genes are TRBV19 and TRBJ1-6; D is ambiguous. CDR3 length: 13 amino acids. V was clipped by 7 bases and J by 1 base, with 5 bases between them. Germline V gene lookup returns CDR1 LNHDA and CDR2 SQIVND (reference sequence).